What follows is one TCR beta chain and its context. This sample is part of a study of control samples from healthy donors and cancer patients. Only in-frame clones appear in the TCRdb table, and some are missing; sequencing was by immunoSEQ multiplex PCR. This table holds approximately 97,000 clones, about 85% found once. Trimming removed 2 bases from V and 11 bases from J, with 13 bases in between. The CDR3 is made up of 13 amino acids. This TCR was recovered from a man aged 30 to 45 in good health. The chain combines TRBV12-3 or TRBV12-4 with TRBJ1-5; D is uncertain. Material for sequencing was blood. CDR3 in amino acids: CASSLNPGPAQHF. CDR3 bases: TGTGCCAGCAGTTTAAACCCGGGTCCGGCCCAGCATTTT.